These T cell receptor beta chains were read from a single sample in a study of blood T cell repertoires in COVID-19. Assay used: immunoSEQ multiplex PCR; TCRdb lists only in-frame clones, some missing. This table holds approximately 90,000 clones, about nine tenths found once. Input material: peripheral blood. The receptors stem from a man aged 55-75 years with acute or convalescent COVID-19. The CDR3 runs from the conserved cysteine through the conserved F or W. A D gene is named only where the DNA matches it firmly. Size tells how often a clone was seen (once, few, many) or the class of an expanded clone, and some rows leave it out.

clone_size: NA
v_call: TRBV5-4
d_call: TRBD2
j_call: TRBJ2-1
cdr3_aa: CASSFRLAGEEEQFF
cdr3_nt: TGTGCCAGCAGCTTTCGACTAGCGGGGGAGGAGGAGCAGTTCTTC

clone_size: NA
v_call: TRBV19
d_call: TRBD1
j_call: TRBJ1-5
cdr3_aa: CASFSHYTGGAGNQPQHF
cdr3_nt: TGTGCCAGTTTTTCCCATTATACAGGGGGCGCGGGCAATCAGCCCCAGCATTTT

clone_size: once
v_call: TRBV7-9
d_call: NA
j_call: TRBJ2-1
cdr3_aa: CASSLAAAVYNEQFF
cdr3_nt: TGTGCCAGCAGCTTAGCGGCGGCAGTCTACAATGAGCAGTTCTTC

clone_size: NA
v_call: TRBV30
d_call: NA
j_call: TRBJ1-4
cdr3_aa: CAWSGNRNEKLFF
cdr3_nt: TGTGCCTGGAGTGGCAACAGGAATGAAAAACTGTTTTTT

clone_size: NA
v_call: TRBV4-2
d_call: NA
j_call: TRBJ1-5
cdr3_aa: CASSQGALSSQPQHF
cdr3_nt: TGTGCCAGCAGCCAAGGGGCCCTCTCCTCCCAGCCCCAGCATTTT

clone_size: NA
v_call: TRBV5-4
d_call: NA
j_call: TRBJ1-3
cdr3_aa: CASSPRGSPGNTIYF
cdr3_nt: TGTGCCAGCAGCCCTCGCGGGTCTCCTGGAAACACCATATATTTT

clone_size: NA
v_call: TRBV3-1/TRBV3-2
d_call: TRBD1
j_call: TRBJ1-1
cdr3_aa: CASSQTRTGTAFF
cdr3_nt: TGTGCCAGCAGCCAAACTCGGACAGGGACGGCTTTCTTT

clone_size: NA
v_call: TRBV7-9
d_call: NA
j_call: TRBJ2-3
cdr3_aa: CASSEGISGVGTDTQYF
cdr3_nt: TGTGCCAGCAGCGAGGGTATTTCGGGGGTAGGCACAGATACGCAGTATTTT

clone_size: NA
v_call: TRBV3-1/TRBV3-2
d_call: NA
j_call: TRBJ1-4
cdr3_aa: CASSQDSGGELFF
cdr3_nt: TGTGCCAGCAGCCAAGATTCCGGCGGCGAACTGTTTTTT

clone_size: NA
v_call: TRBV19
d_call: NA
j_call: TRBJ1-1
cdr3_aa: CASSIALRRGTEAFF
cdr3_nt: TGTGCCAGTAGTATAGCCCTCAGGAGGGGCACTGAAGCTTTCTTT

clone_size: once
v_call: TRBV5-1
d_call: NA
j_call: TRBJ1-1
cdr3_aa: CASSLVAQNTEAFF
cdr3_nt: TGCGCCAGCAGCTTGGTGGCCCAGAACACTGAAGCTTTCTTT

clone_size: once
v_call: TRBV5-1
d_call: NA
j_call: TRBJ2-3
cdr3_aa: CASSVGTGRTDTQYF
cdr3_nt: TGCGCCAGCAGCGTGGGGACGGGGAGGACTGATACGCAGTATTTT

clone_size: NA
v_call: TRBV5-1
d_call: TRBD1
j_call: TRBJ1-1
cdr3_aa: CASSSINHPGQGRNTEAFF
cdr3_nt: TGCGCCAGCAGCTCGATCAATCACCCGGGACAGGGAAGAAACACTGAAGCTTTCTTT

clone_size: NA
v_call: TRBV25-1
d_call: TRBD1
j_call: TRBJ1-1
cdr3_aa: CASNRQGASEAFF
cdr3_nt: TGTGCCAGCAATAGACAGGGGGCATCTGAAGCTTTCTTT

clone_size: NA
v_call: TRBV7-9
d_call: NA
j_call: TRBJ1-1
cdr3_aa: CASSYGGEKVFF
cdr3_nt: TGTGCCAGCAGCTACGGGGGGGAGAAGGTTTTCTTT

clone_size: NA
v_call: TRBV6-4
d_call: NA
j_call: TRBJ1-1
cdr3_aa: CASRKRENTEAFF
cdr3_nt: TGTGCCAGCAGGAAGCGGGAGAACACTGAAGCTTTCTTT

clone_size: NA
v_call: TRBV9
d_call: NA
j_call: TRBJ1-4
cdr3_aa: CASNNRNEKLFF
cdr3_nt: TGTGCCAGCAATAACCGGAATGAAAAACTGTTTTTT

clone_size: once
v_call: TRBV5-1
d_call: TRBD2
j_call: TRBJ2-5
cdr3_aa: CASKLAGVAQETQYF
cdr3_nt: TGCGCCAGCAAACTAGCGGGGGTCGCCCAAGAGACCCAGTACTTC

clone_size: NA
v_call: TRBV12-3/TRBV12-4
d_call: TRBD2
j_call: TRBJ2-5
cdr3_aa: CASIVAGEETQYF
cdr3_nt: TGTGCCAGCATCGTAGCGGGGGAAGAGACCCAGTACTTC

clone_size: NA
v_call: TRBV6-5
d_call: NA
j_call: TRBJ1-3
cdr3_aa: CASSSLGGTIYF
cdr3_nt: TGTGCCAGCAGTTCCCTTGGAGGCACCATATATTTT

clone_size: NA
v_call: TRBV19
d_call: TRBD2
j_call: TRBJ2-5
cdr3_aa: CASNPTSGGQETQYF
cdr3_nt: TGTGCCAGTAATCCGACTAGCGGGGGACAAGAGACCCAGTACTTC

clone_size: NA
v_call: TRBV11-2
d_call: TRBD2
j_call: TRBJ2-2
cdr3_aa: CASSARTSGVPGTGELFF
cdr3_nt: TGTGCCAGCAGCGCCAGGACTAGCGGGGTCCCCGGGACCGGGGAGCTGTTTTTT

clone_size: NA
v_call: TRBV30
d_call: NA
j_call: TRBJ1-3
cdr3_aa: CAWASWTAGNTIYF
cdr3_nt: TGTGCCTGGGCTTCCTGGACAGCTGGAAACACCATATATTTT

clone_size: NA
v_call: TRBV18
d_call: NA
j_call: TRBJ1-2
cdr3_aa: CASSPGEGSRGYTF
cdr3_nt: TGTGCCAGCTCACCAGGAGAAGGATCCCGTGGCTACACCTTC

clone_size: NA
v_call: TRBV18
d_call: NA
j_call: TRBJ2-6
cdr3_aa: CASSPRGGVTGANVLTF
cdr3_nt: TGTGCCAGCTCACCAAGAGGGGGGGTTACTGGGGCCAACGTCCTGACTTTC

clone_size: once
v_call: TRBV6-5
d_call: TRBD1
j_call: TRBJ1-5
cdr3_aa: CASSWTGPNQPQHF
cdr3_nt: TGTGCCAGCAGCTGGACAGGCCCCAATCAGCCCCAGCATTTT

clone_size: NA
v_call: TRBV30
d_call: TRBD1
j_call: TRBJ1-3
cdr3_aa: CAWSRGDGNTIYF
cdr3_nt: TGTGCCTGGAGCAGGGGGGATGGAAACACCATATATTTT

clone_size: NA
v_call: TRBV5-1
d_call: NA
j_call: TRBJ1-6
cdr3_aa: CASSPGTQNSPLHF
cdr3_nt: TGCGCCAGCAGCCCCGGGACACAAAATTCACCCCTCCACTTT

clone_size: NA
v_call: TRBV2
d_call: NA
j_call: TRBJ1-5
cdr3_aa: CASSVAREGNQPQHF
cdr3_nt: TGTGCCAGCAGTGTCGCCAGGGAAGGCAATCAGCCCCAGCATTTT

clone_size: NA
v_call: TRBV5-1
d_call: TRBD1
j_call: TRBJ1-1
cdr3_aa: CASSLPDRATEAFF
cdr3_nt: TGCGCCAGCAGCTTACCCGACAGGGCGACTGAAGCTTTCTTT

clone_size: NA
v_call: TRBV30
d_call: NA
j_call: TRBJ1-2
cdr3_aa: CAWGWTDGYTF
cdr3_nt: TGTGCCTGGGGGTGGACAGACGGCTACACCTTC

clone_size: NA
v_call: TRBV5-1
d_call: NA
j_call: TRBJ1-4
cdr3_aa: CASSLADSWTTNEKLFF
cdr3_nt: TGCGCCAGCAGCTTGGCGGACAGCTGGACAACTAATGAAAAACTGTTTTTT

clone_size: once
v_call: TRBV27
d_call: TRBD1
j_call: TRBJ1-6
cdr3_aa: CASSSGTDESSYNSPLHF
cdr3_nt: TGTGCCAGCAGTTCCGGGACAGATGAGAGCTCCTATAATTCACCCCTCCACTTT

clone_size: NA
v_call: TRBV5-1
d_call: TRBD2
j_call: TRBJ2-1
cdr3_aa: CASSPLPGGAGYNEQFF
cdr3_nt: TGCGCCAGCAGCCCGCTTCCGGGGGGGGCCGGGTACAATGAGCAGTTCTTC